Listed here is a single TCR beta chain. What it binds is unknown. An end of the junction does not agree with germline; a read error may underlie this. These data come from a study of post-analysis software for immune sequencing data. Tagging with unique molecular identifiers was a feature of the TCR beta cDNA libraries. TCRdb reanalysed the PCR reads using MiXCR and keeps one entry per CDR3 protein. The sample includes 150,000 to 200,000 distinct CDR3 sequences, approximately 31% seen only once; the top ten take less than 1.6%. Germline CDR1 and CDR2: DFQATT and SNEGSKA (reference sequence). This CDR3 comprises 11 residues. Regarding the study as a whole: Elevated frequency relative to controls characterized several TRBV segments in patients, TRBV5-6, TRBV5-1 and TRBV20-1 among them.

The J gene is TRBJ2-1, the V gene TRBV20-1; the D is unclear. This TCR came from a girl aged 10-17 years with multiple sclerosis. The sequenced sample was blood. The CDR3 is CSARPSNVQFF. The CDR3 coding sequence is TGCAGTGCTAGACCCAGCAATGTGCAGTTCTTC.